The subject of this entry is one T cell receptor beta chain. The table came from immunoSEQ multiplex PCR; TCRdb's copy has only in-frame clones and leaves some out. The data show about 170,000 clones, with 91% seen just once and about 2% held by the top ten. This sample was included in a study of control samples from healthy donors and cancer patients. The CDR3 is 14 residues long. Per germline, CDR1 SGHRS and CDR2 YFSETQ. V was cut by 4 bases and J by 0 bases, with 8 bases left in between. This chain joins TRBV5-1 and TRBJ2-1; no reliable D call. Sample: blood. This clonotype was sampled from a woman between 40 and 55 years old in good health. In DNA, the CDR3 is TGCGCCAGCAGCACGGACCACTCCTACAATGAGCAGTTCTTC. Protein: CASSTDHSYNEQFF. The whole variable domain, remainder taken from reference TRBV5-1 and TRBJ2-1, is KAGVTQTPRYLIKTRGQQVTLSCSPISGHRSVSWYQQTPGQGLQFLFEYFSETQRNKGNFPGRFSGRQFSNSRSEMNVSTLELGDSALYLCASSTDHSYNEQFFGPGTRLTVL.